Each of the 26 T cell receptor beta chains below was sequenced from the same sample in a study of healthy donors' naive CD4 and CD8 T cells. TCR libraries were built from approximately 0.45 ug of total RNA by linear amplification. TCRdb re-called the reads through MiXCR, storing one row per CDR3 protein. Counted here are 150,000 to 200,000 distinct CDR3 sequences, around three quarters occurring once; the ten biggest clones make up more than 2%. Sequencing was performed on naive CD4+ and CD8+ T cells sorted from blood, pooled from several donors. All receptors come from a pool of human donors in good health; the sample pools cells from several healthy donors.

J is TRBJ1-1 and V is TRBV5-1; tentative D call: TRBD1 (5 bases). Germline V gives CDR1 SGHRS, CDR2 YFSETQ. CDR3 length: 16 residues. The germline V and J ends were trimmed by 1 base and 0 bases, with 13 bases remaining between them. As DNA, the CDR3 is TGCGCCAGCAGCTTGTTCGGGGCAGGCATGAACACTGAAGCTTTCTTT. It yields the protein CASSLFGAGMNTEAFF.

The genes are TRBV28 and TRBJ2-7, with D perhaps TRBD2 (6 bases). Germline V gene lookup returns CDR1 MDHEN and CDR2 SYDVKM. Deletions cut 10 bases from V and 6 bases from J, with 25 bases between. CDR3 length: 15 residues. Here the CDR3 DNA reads TGTGCCAACCGGGACTCTTCGTCCTCCGTCTTCGAGCAGTACTTC. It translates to CANRDSSSSVFEQYF.

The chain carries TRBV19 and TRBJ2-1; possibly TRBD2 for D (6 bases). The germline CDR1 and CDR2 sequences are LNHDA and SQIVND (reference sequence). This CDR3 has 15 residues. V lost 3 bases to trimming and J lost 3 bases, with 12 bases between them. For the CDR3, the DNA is TGTGCCAGTAGTATCCGGGACTCCCACTACAATGAGCAGTTCTTC. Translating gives CASSIRDSHYNEQFF.

The CDR3 bases are TGTGCCTGGAGTTCACAGGGGGGAGATACGCAGTATTTT. Its protein is CAWSSQGGDTQYF. V usage is TRBV30 and J usage is TRBJ2-3; the match to TRBD1 covers 8 bases. Germline V CDR1 and CDR2: GTSNPN, SVGIG (reference sequence). The junction had 3 bases not matched to a gene; V was cut back by 2 bases and J by 5 bases. The CDR3 runs 13 residues.

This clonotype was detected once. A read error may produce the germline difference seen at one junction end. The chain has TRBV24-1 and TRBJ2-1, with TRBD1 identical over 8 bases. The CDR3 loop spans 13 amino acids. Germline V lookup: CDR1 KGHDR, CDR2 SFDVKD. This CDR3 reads CVTQGASYNEQFF. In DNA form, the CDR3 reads TGTGTCACCCAGGGGGCCTCCTACAATGAGCAGTTCTTC.

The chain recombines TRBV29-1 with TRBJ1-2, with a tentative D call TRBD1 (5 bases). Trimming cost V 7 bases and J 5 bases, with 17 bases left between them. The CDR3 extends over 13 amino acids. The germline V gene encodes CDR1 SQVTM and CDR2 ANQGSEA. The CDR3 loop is CSDQTGTVYGYTF. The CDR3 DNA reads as TGCAGCGATCAGACCGGGACGGTTTATGGCTACACCTTC. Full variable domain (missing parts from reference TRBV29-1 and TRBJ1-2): SAVISQKPSRDICQRGTSLTIQCQVDSQVTMMFWYRQQPGQSLTLIATANQGSEATYESGFVIDKFPISRPNLTFSTLTVSNMSPEDSSIYLCSDQTGTVYGYTFGSGTRLTVV.

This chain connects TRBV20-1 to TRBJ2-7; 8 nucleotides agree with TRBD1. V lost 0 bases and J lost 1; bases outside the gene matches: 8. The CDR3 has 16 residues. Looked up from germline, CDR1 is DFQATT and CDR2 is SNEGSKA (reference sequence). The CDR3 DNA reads TGCAGTGCTAGAGAACGGGGACAGGCAAATTCCTACGAGCAGTACTTC. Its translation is CSARERGQANSYEQYF.

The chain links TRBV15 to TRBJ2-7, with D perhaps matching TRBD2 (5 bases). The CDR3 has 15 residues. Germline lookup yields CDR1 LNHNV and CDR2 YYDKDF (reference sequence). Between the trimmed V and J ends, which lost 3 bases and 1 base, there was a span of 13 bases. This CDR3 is CATSSPGGPSYEQYF. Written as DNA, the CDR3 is TGTGCCACCAGCAGTCCGGGCGGGCCGTCCTACGAGCAGTACTTC.

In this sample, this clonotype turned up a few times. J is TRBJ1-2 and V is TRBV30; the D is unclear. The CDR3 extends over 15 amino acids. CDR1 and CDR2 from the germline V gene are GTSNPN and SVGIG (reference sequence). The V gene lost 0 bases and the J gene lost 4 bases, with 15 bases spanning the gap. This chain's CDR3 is CAWSVVGQIPYGYTF. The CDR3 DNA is TGTGCCTGGAGTGTTGTTGGGCAGATCCCCTATGGCTACACCTTC.

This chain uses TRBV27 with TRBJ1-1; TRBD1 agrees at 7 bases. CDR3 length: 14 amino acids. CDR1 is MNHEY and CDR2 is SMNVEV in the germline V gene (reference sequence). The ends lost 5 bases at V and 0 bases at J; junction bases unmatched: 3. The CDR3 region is CASSITGVNTEAFF. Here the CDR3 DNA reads TGTGCCAGCAGTATCACAGGGGTGAACACTGAAGCTTTCTTT.

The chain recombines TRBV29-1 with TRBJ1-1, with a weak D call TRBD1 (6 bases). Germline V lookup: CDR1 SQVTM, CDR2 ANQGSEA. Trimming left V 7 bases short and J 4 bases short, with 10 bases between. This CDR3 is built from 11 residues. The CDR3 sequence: CSASRGTEAFF. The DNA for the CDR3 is TGCAGCGCTAGCAGGGGCACTGAAGCTTTCTTT. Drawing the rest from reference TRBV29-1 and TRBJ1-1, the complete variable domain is SAVISQKPSRDICQRGTSLTIQCQVDSQVTMMFWYRQQPGQSLTLIATANQGSEATYESGFVIDKFPISRPNLTFSTLTVSNMSPEDSSIYLCSASRGTEAFFGQGTRLTVV.

This CDR3 is CASSPGLTYYEQYF. The CDR3 DNA sequence: TGTGCCAGCAGCCCGGGACTCACGTACTACGAGCAGTACTTC. The chain combines TRBV5-4 with TRBJ2-7; D perhaps matches TRBD2 (6 bases). The CDR3 covers 14 residues. Germline assignment: CDR1 SGHNT and CDR2 YYREEE (reference sequence). Trimming stripped 4 bases from V and 3 bases from J, with 14 bases between.

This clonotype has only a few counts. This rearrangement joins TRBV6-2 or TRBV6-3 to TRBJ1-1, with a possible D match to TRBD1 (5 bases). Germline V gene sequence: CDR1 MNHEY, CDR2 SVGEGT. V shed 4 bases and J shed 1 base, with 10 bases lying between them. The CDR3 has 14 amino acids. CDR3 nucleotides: TGTGCCAGCAGTTCCAGGGTGGGGAACACTGAAGCTTTCTTT. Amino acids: CASSSRVGNTEAFF.

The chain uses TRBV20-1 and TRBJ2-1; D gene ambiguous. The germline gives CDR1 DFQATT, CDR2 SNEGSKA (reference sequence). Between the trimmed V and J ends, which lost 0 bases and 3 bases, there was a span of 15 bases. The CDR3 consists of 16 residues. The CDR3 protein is CSARDRPGTNYNEQFF. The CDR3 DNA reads TGCAGTGCTAGAGATAGGCCTGGCACGAACTACAATGAGCAGTTCTTC.

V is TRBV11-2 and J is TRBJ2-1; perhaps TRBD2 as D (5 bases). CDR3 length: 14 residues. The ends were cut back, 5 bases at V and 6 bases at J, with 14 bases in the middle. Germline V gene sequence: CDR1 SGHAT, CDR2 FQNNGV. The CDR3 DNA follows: TGTGCCAGCAGCCCGAACGGACTCTTCAATGAGCAGTTCTTC. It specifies CASSPNGLFNEQFF.

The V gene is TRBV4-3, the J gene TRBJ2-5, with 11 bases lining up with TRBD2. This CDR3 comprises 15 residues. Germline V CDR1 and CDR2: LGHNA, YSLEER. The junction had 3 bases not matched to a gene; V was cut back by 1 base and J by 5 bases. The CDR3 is CASSQGLAGMETQYF. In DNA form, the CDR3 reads TGCGCCAGCAGCCAAGGACTAGCGGGGATGGAGACCCAGTACTTC.

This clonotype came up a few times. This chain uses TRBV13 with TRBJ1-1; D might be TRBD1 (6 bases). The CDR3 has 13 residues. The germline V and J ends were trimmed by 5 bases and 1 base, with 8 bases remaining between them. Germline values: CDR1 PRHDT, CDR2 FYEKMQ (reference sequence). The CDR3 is CASSQGQNTEAFF. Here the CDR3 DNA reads TGTGCCAGCAGCCAGGGGCAGAACACTGAAGCTTTCTTT.

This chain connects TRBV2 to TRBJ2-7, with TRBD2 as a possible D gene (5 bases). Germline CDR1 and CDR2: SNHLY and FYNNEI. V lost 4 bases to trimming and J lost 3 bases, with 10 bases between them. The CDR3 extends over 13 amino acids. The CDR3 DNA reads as TGTGCCAGCAGTGTTGGACGGGGCTACGAGCAGTACTTC. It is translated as CASSVGRGYEQYF.

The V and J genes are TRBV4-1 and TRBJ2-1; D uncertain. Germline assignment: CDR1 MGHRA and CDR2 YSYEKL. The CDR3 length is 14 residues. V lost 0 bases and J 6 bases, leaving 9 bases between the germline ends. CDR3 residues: CASSQETFSNEQFF. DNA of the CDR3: TGCGCCAGCAGCCAAGAAACTTTTTCCAATGAGCAGTTCTTC.

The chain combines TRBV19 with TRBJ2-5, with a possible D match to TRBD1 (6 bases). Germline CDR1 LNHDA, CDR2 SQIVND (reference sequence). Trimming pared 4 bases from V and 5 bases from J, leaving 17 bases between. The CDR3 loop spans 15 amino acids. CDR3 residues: CASSTGVGATETQYF. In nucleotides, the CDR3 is TGTGCCAGTAGTACAGGGGTGGGGGCCACGGAGACCCAGTACTTC. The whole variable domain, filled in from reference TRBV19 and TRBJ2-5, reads DGGITQSPKYLFRKEGQNVTLSCEQNLNHDAMYWYRQDPGQGLRLIYYSQIVNDFQKGDIAEGYSVSREKKESFPLTVTSAQKNPTAFYLCASSTGVGATETQYFGPGTRLLVL.

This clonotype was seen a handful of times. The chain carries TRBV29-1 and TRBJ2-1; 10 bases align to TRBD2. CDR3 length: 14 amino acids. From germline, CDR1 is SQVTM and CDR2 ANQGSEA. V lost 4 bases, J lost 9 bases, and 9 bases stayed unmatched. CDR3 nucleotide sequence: TGCAGCGTTGGCGAACTAGCGGGAAGGGGTGAGCAGTTCTTC. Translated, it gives CSVGELAGRGEQFF.

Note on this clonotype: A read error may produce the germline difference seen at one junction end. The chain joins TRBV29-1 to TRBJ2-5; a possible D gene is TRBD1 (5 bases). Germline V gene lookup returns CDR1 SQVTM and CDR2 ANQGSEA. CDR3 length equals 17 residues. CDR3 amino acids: CSVDGPVDRNYQETQYF. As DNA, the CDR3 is TGCAGCGTCGATGGCCCCGTAGACAGAAACTACCAAGAGACCCAGTACTTT.

CDR3 nucleotides: TGTGCCATCAGTGAGTTCCAGACGCAGGGCCAAGAGACCCAGTACTTC. Translated, it gives CAISEFQTQGQETQYF. The chain uses TRBV10-3 and TRBJ2-5; D perhaps matches TRBD1 (5 bases). The CDR3 consists of 16 residues. The V end was cut by 1 base, the J end by 1 base, with 13 bases between. Germline CDR1 is ENHRY and CDR2 is SYGVKD.

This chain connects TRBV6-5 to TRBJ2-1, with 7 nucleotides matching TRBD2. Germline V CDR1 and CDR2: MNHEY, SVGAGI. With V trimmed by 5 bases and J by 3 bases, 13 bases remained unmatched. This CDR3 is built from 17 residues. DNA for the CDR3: TGTGCCAGCAGTCGAGGCCCGGGACTACCAAACTACAATGAGCAGTTCTTC. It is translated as CASSRGPGLPNYNEQFF.

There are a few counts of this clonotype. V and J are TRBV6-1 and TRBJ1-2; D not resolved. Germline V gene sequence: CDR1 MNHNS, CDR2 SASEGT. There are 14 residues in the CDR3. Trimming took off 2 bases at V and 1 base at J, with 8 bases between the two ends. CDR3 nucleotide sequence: TGTGCCAGCAGTGAACAGCTAGATAACTATGGCTACACCTTC. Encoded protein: CASSEQLDNYGYTF.

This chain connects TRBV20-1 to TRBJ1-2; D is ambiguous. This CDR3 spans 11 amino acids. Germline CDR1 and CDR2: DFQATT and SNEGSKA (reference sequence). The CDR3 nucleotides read TGCAGCGGCGGAGACTCCCATGGCTACACCTTC. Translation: CSGGDSHGYTF.